The TCR beta chain described here comes from a study of CD4 T cells in relation to SARS-CoV-2 and coronaviruses. Turning to the study itself: The HLA restriction of the shared crossreactive spike epitopes was mapped.

For 10 days, 10^5 sorted CD4+ cells grew with T cell-depleted PBMCs and CEF. In its sample, this clone was seen a few times. What it recognizes is unknown. Survey-level TCR-beta sequencing used DNA from CEF-cultured naive and memory CD4+ T cells. The table came from immunoSEQ multiplex PCR; TCRdb's copy has only in-frame clones and leaves some out. The sample lists 35,000 to 40,000 clones, around four fifths occurring once. V was pared by 6 bases and J by 3 bases, with 12 bases between. CDR1 and CDR2 (germline): LNHDA, SQIVND (reference sequence). The CDR3 sequence is 14 residues long. Study results and limitations: No crossreactivity against non-spike viral proteins was tested here.

This chain uses TRBV19 with TRBJ2-1; D not certain. The TCR sequence derives from an adult with COVID-19. The sequenced sample was memory CD4+ T cells from PBMCs, cultured in vitro. The CDR3 DNA follows: TGTGCCAGTAGAGGTAGTAATCTCTACAATGAGCAGTTCTTC. The encoded protein is CASRGSNLYNEQFF.